Listed below are T cell receptor beta chains from one sample, sequenced in a study of T cells after yellow fever vaccination. From the 5' RACE reads, TCRdb called clonotypes with MiXCR, one entry per CDR3 protein. The sample contains hundreds of thousands of distinct CDR3 sequences, approximately 12% of which appear only once. The sequencing used PBMCs, collected on the day of the yellow fever booster vaccination. The receptors shown here come from a man in his thirties or forties who received the YFV17D yellow fever vaccine. Both conserved end residues are part of each CDR3.

TRBV9	16	CASSVGGAGGVYEQYF
TRBV29-1	12	CSVESGEFIQYF
TRBV7-6	15	CASSKPRGPHNEQFF
TRBV5-1	16	CASSLQIQSTADTQYF
TRBV12-3/TRBV12-4	17	CASSSGTGGRRSDTQYF
TRBV7-7	13	CASSSAGVETQYF
TRBV7-3	15	CASSPTGLSTDTQYF
TRBV5-1	15	CASSFITGLTDTQYF
TRBV19	12	CASSIASAEQFF
TRBV7-2	15	CASSLVGTGSNTQYF
TRBV29-1	14	CSVEGGAPNEKLFF
TRBV5-1	13	CASSLGVRDTQYF
TRBV6-5	15	CASSYSGSTNEKLFF
TRBV15	17	CATSRDRRWRESYEQYF
TRBV12-5	15	CASGLVARWPDTQYF
TRBV4-2	16	CASSQLKGGSQETQYF
TRBV18	15	CASSPLGLSYNEQFF
TRBV20-1	12	CSARPGNYEQYF
TRBV5-4	13	CASSMNGQLRLYF
TRBV7-9	15	CASSLWAGDADTQYF
TRBV9	15	CASSVAGNNAYEQYF
TRBV30	13	CALTGGDYNEQFF
TRBV5-4	16	CASSLAGGVSYNEQFF
TRBV10-3	13	CATATGEKETQYF
TRBV30	15	CAWRVQDLRNTEAFF
TRBV25-1	13	CASSALTYSPLHF
TRBV6-5	13	CASSYQGRSEQFF
TRBV18	14	CASSDKTGNSPLHF
TRBV30	11	CAWSSPGELFF
TRBV20-1	15	CSVKTSGSNTGELFF
TRBV3-1	13	CASSQVNTDTQYF
TRBV7-2	13	CASSYTGALEQFF
TRBV29-1	13	CSALTGTGSAAFF
TRBV7-2	11	CATLLSTEAFF
TRBV20-1	11	CSAFDPGGYTF
TRBV6-1	18	CASSEPPLYSRNTGELFF
TRBV15	15	CATSRRLAGGQEQYF
TRBV5-1	16	CASSPGTSGISYEQYF
TRBV29-1	16	CSVDSLAGGNTDTQYF
TRBV27	12	CASSRSTEPLHF
TRBV5-1	15	CASSVAGGEPYEQYF
TRBV6-2/TRBV6-3	15	CASSYGREFGNEAFF